The 21 T cell receptor beta chains presented below share a single source sample, sequenced in a study of control samples from healthy donors and cancer patients. Data came from immunoSEQ multiplex PCR; TCRdb stores just in-frame clones and leaves some out. The repertoire holds 200,000 or so clones, with just under 95% as singletons. Sequences were obtained from blood. These receptor sequences come from a man over 45 in good health.

J is TRBJ2-3 and V is TRBV5-6; D remains ambiguous. The CDR3 covers 14 residues. Per germline, CDR1 SGHDT and CDR2 YYEEEE. Trimming left V 3 bases short and J 6 bases short, with 14 bases between. The CDR3 loop is CASSSGPPPDTQYF. DNA for the CDR3: TGTGCCAGCAGCTCCGGGCCCCCTCCGGATACGCAGTATTTT. Full variable domain (remainder filled in from reference TRBV5-6 and TRBJ2-3): DAGVTQSPTHLIKTRGQQVTLRCSPKSGHDTVSWYQQALGQGPQFIFQYYEEEERQRGNFPDRFSGHQFPNYSSELNVNALLLGDSALYLCASSSGPPPDTQYFGPGTRLTVL.

The chain links TRBV6-2 or TRBV6-3 to TRBJ2-1, with TRBD2 matching 7 bases. The germline gives CDR1 MNHEY, CDR2 SVGEGT. This CDR3 has 14 residues. J was trimmed by 9 bases and V by 0 bases; bases with no gene match: 5. CDR3 nucleotides: TGTGCCAGCAGTTACTCCGGCAGGGAGGGTGAGCAGTTCTTC. Encoded protein: CASSYSGREGEQFF.

This clone showed up just once. The identical CDR3 is also encoded by other nucleotide sequences in the sample. The CDR3 DNA is TGTGCCAGTAGTATCAGGGATAGCAATCAGCCCCAGCATTTT. Amino acids: CASSIRDSNQPQHF. The chain combines TRBV19 with TRBJ1-5; maybe TRBD1 (5 bases). V gave up 3 bases and J gave up 0 bases, with 6 bases separating them. The CDR3 consists of 14 residues. The germline V gene encodes CDR1 LNHDA and CDR2 SQIVND (reference sequence).

The rearrangement uses TRBV6-4 and TRBJ2-3; 12 nucleotides match TRBD2. Germline lookup yields CDR1 MRHNA and CDR2 SNTAGT. This CDR3 contains 15 residues. J was trimmed by 1 base and V by 4 bases; bases with no gene match: 0. The CDR3 region has the DNA TGTGCCAGCAGTGGACTAGCGGGGGGCACAGATACGCAGTATTTT. Protein product: CASSGLAGGTDTQYF.

The chain uses TRBV7-6 and TRBJ2-1; D is unresolved. Germline values: CDR1 SGHVS, CDR2 FNYEAQ. V gave up 3 bases and J gave up 7 bases, with 10 bases separating them. This CDR3 is built from 13 residues. This CDR3 reads CASSFTKENEQFF. DNA for the CDR3: TGTGCCAGCAGCTTTACTAAGGAGAATGAGCAGTTCTTC.

The rearrangement uses TRBV5-6 and TRBJ2-7; 12 bases match TRBD2. With 0 bases clipped from V and 4 bases from J, the junction kept 2 bases outside the gene matches. Germline-derived CDR1 and CDR2 are SGHDT and YYEEEE. The CDR3 has 15 residues. The CDR3 DNA sequence: TGTGCCAGCAGCTTGGGACTAGCGGGGGATTACGAGCAGTACTTC. Protein: CASSLGLAGDYEQYF.

In this sample, this clone turned up once. The CDR3 region has the DNA TGTGCCAGTAGTGGCCAAGGACAGGGGCCATACTCTGGAAACACCATATATTTT. Amino acids: CASSGQGQGPYSGNTIYF. V gene TRBV19 combines with J gene TRBJ1-3, with 9 bases lining up with TRBD1. The CDR3 contains 18 residues. Trimming cost V 5 bases and J 0 bases; bases outside gene matches: 11. Germline V gene sequence: CDR1 LNHDA, CDR2 SQIVND (reference sequence).

CDR3 DNA: TGTGCTAGTGGTTTGGGCGGGGGGGCAGGTGATACGCAGTATTTT. Translated, it gives CASGLGGGAGDTQYF. The chain recombines TRBV12-5 with TRBJ2-3, with 9 bases fitting TRBD2. Looked up from germline, CDR1 is LGHNT and CDR2 is FRNRAP. The J segment lost 6 bases and the V segment lost 1 base, leaving 5 bases of the junction unmatched. The CDR3 sequence is 15 residues long.

The chain employs TRBV28 and TRBJ1-2; 9 nucleotides line up with TRBD1. The CDR3 is 12 residues long. Germline V CDR1 and CDR2: MDHEN, SYDVKM. J was trimmed by 8 bases and V by 7 bases; bases with no gene match: 5. CDR3 loop: CASIETGGGYTF. In DNA, the CDR3 is TGTGCCAGCATAGAGACAGGGGGAGGCTACACCTTC.

The gene calls are TRBV28 and TRBJ1-5; D perhaps matches TRBD1 (6 bases). The V gene's germline CDR1 is MDHEN and CDR2 SYDVKM. Trimming pared 4 bases from V and 9 bases from J, leaving 22 bases between. The CDR3 contains 16 residues. The CDR3 DNA reads as TGTGCCAGCAGTTCTGCGCGGTTGGGGGGGCAAGGGCCCCAGCATTTT. It yields the protein CASSSARLGGQGPQHF.

The CDR3 DNA is TGTGCCAGCAGCCAAGTTTCAGGGGTTTACCAAGAGACCCAGTACTTC. Protein product: CASSQVSGVYQETQYF. This chain uses TRBV14 with TRBJ2-5, with D perhaps matching TRBD1 (6 bases). The germline V gene encodes CDR1 SGHDN and CDR2 FVKESK. The CDR3 totals 16 residues. Trimming took off 1 base at V and 0 bases at J, with 12 bases between the two ends. Looking up the rest from reference TRBV14 and TRBJ2-5 gives the full variable domain: EAGVTQFPSHSVIEKGQTVTLRCDPISGHDNLYWYRRVMGKEIKFLLHFVKESKQDESGMPNNRFLAERTGGTYSTLKVQPAELEDSGVYFCASSQVSGVYQETQYFGPGTRLLVL.

The chain carries TRBV24-1 and TRBJ2-1, with TRBD1 identical over 7 bases. The CDR3 covers 15 residues. V lost 4 bases, J lost 9 bases, and 11 bases stayed unmatched. Germline V gene data show CDR1 as KGHDR and CDR2 as SFDVKD. The CDR3 protein is CATSDQNRQGGEQFF. The CDR3 coding sequence is TGTGCCACCAGTGACCAAAATCGACAGGGCGGTGAGCAGTTCTTC.

The chain is built from TRBV7-2 and TRBJ1-3; D not resolved. Trimming left V 5 bases short and J 0 bases short, with 14 bases between. Per germline, CDR1 SGHTA and CDR2 FQGNSA. This CDR3 contains 16 residues. CDR3 bases: TGTGCCAGCAGCCAACAGAGTCCTGGCTCTGGAAACACCATATATTTT. Amino acid sequence: CASSQQSPGSGNTIYF. Full variable domain (missing parts from reference TRBV7-2 and TRBJ1-3): GAGVSQSPSNKVTEKGKDVELRCDPISGHTALYWYRQSLGQGLEFLIYFQGNSAPDKSGLPSDRFSAERTGGSVSTLTIQRTQQEDSAVYLCASSQQSPGSGNTIYFGEGSWLTVV.

This clone is a singleton in its sample. The chain joins TRBV29-1 to TRBJ1-2; the match to TRBD1 covers 9 bases. CDR1 and CDR2 (germline): SQVTM, ANQGSEA. V was pared by 6 bases and J by 7 bases, with 6 bases of the junction left unmatched. The CDR3 extends over 12 amino acids. DNA of the CDR3: TGCAGCGTGGCACAGGGGGCGCTTGGCTACACCTTC. This gives the protein CSVAQGALGYTF.

J is TRBJ1-4 and V is TRBV5-4; 10 nucleotides align to TRBD1. The CDR3 length is 13 residues. CDR1 is SGHNT and CDR2 is YYREEE in the germline V gene (reference sequence). Losses at the gene ends were 4 bases for V and 7 bases for J; bases not matched to a gene: 1. CDR3 residues: CASSGTGAEKLFF. For the CDR3, the DNA is TGTGCCAGCAGCGGGACAGGGGCTGAAAAACTGTTTTTT.

A few counts support this clone. This rearrangement joins TRBV10-3 to TRBJ1-5; D call uncertain. The ends were cut back, 3 bases at V and 0 bases at J, with 9 bases in the middle. The V gene's germline CDR1 is ENHRY and CDR2 SYGVKD. This CDR3 is built from 15 residues. Here the CDR3 DNA reads TGTGCCATCAGTGAAGGAGGGATTAGCAATCAGCCCCAGCATTTT. Its protein product is CAISEGGISNQPQHF.

The chain has TRBV18 and TRBJ1-3, with a tentative D call TRBD1 (5 bases). Germline CDR1 is KGHSH and CDR2 is LQKENI. The CDR3 has 15 amino acids. The V gene lost 6 bases and the J gene lost 0 bases, with 12 bases spanning the gap. The CDR3 nucleotides are TGTGCCAGCTCCCTCCCAGGGATCTCTGGAAACACCATATATTTT. Amino acids: CASSLPGISGNTIYF. The variable domain in full, with the rest retrieved from reference TRBV18 and TRBJ1-3, is NAGVMQNPRHLVRRRGQEARLRCSPMKGHSHVYWYRQLPEEGLKFMVYLQKENIIDESGMPKERFSAEFPKEGPSILRIQQVVRGDSAAYFCASSLPGISGNTIYFGEGSWLTVV.

This chain connects TRBV9 to TRBJ1-3, with D perhaps matching TRBD1 (5 bases). Deletions cut 0 bases from V and 8 bases from J, with 12 bases between. This CDR3 spans 14 amino acids. Germline lookup yields CDR1 SGDLS and CDR2 YYNGEE. CDR3 DNA: TGTGCCAGCAGCGTAGCTAGGACCAGGGACACCATATATTTT. This sequence encodes CASSVARTRDTIYF.

The chain recombines TRBV5-1 with TRBJ1-2; D gene uncertain. The CDR3 spans 14 residues. V gave up 1 base and J gave up 6 bases, with 13 bases separating them. Germline V gene sequence: CDR1 SGHRS, CDR2 YFSETQ. The CDR3 reads CASSLFARGDGYTF. In DNA form, the CDR3 reads TGCGCCAGCAGCTTGTTCGCGCGTGGGGATGGCTACACCTTC. Based on the CDR3 plus reference TRBV5-1 and TRBJ1-2, the full variable domain is KAGVTQTPRYLIKTRGQQVTLSCSPISGHRSVSWYQQTPGQGLQFLFEYFSETQRNKGNFPGRFSGRQFSNSRSEMNVSTLELGDSALYLCASSLFARGDGYTFGSGTRLTVV.

This clone was seen once. V usage is TRBV5-5 and J usage is TRBJ2-2; D unclear. The V end was cut by 5 bases, the J end by 2 bases, with 4 bases between. The length of the CDR3 is 12 residues. Per the germline V gene, CDR1 is SGHKS and CDR2 is YYEKEE (reference sequence). The CDR3 DNA is TGTGCCAGCAGTCCCAACACCGGGGAGCTGTTTTTT. Protein: CASSPNTGELFF.

The chain carries TRBV2 and TRBJ2-2; D is ambiguous. V was clipped by 5 bases and J by 4 bases, with 8 bases between them. Germline-derived CDR1 and CDR2 are SNHLY and FYNNEI. There are 13 residues in the CDR3. The CDR3 spells CASSQQATGELFF. CDR3 coding DNA: TGTGCCAGCAGTCAGCAGGCCACCGGGGAGCTGTTTTTT.